Here is one T cell receptor (beta chain) with its context. As yet, its antigen is unknown. Every bit of the isolated RNA underwent reverse transcription, so sequencing read expressed TCRB transcripts. TCRdb keeps only in-frame clones here, not all; method: immunoSEQ multiplex PCR. Among roughly 730,000 clones listed, under 15% were seen once. V shed 8 bases, J shed 1 base, and the junction held 5 bases outside the gene matches. The CDR3 runs 13 residues. The V gene's germline CDR1 is GTSNPN and CDR2 SVGIG (reference sequence). The data originate from a study of beta chain features in type 1 diabetes. General study points: High-TCR-expressing cells could be over-represented by cDNA sequencing. Among all four CD4+ subsets, Type 1 diabetes patients had TCRB CDR3s that were moderately but significantly shorter.

V is TRBV30 and J is TRBJ1-3; TRBD1 matches 7 bases. The source is a man aged 18 to 30 with type 1 diabetes. Material: naive CD4+ T cells from blood. The CDR3 DNA follows: TGTGCCCTAGACAGGGCTTCTGGAAACACCATATATTTT. Encoded protein: CALDRASGNTIYF.